This T cell receptor beta chain came from a study of T-cell memory formation after mild COVID-19. Study observations and caveats: Confirmation was lacking for SARS-CoV-2 specificity of second-wave clones that peaked on day 37. From day 15 to 85, contracting clones were balanced between CD4 and CD8, whereas later expanders leaned toward CD4+. The pre-infection memory compartment contained some responding clones, suggesting cross-reactive memory joined.

TCRdb fed the 5' RACE reads into MiXCR, producing one record per CDR3 protein. The repertoire includes under 300,000 distinct CDR3 sequences, 15% to 20% of them detected once, and 20% to 25% sits in the top ten. Only a few counts were recorded for this clonotype. Its antigen remains unidentified. V trimming: 1 base; J trimming: 4 bases; junction bases outside the gene matches: 19. This CDR3 spans 21 amino acids. Germline values: CDR1 LGHNA, CDR2 YSLEER. The TCR sequence derives from a man aged 18 to 35 who had mild COVID-19 (a few samples of this study predate the infection). Cell type and time point are not known. The chain recombines TRBV4-3 with TRBJ2-1, with 10 bases that match TRBD2. The sequencing sample was made of PBMCs or a T cell subset sorted from them (not recorded which). CDR3 bases: TGCGCCAGCAGCCAAGCTCCCCTCGGTTCACGCCTAGCGGGGGTTTACAATGAGCAGTTCTTC. Amino acid sequence: CASSQAPLGSRLAGVYNEQFF.